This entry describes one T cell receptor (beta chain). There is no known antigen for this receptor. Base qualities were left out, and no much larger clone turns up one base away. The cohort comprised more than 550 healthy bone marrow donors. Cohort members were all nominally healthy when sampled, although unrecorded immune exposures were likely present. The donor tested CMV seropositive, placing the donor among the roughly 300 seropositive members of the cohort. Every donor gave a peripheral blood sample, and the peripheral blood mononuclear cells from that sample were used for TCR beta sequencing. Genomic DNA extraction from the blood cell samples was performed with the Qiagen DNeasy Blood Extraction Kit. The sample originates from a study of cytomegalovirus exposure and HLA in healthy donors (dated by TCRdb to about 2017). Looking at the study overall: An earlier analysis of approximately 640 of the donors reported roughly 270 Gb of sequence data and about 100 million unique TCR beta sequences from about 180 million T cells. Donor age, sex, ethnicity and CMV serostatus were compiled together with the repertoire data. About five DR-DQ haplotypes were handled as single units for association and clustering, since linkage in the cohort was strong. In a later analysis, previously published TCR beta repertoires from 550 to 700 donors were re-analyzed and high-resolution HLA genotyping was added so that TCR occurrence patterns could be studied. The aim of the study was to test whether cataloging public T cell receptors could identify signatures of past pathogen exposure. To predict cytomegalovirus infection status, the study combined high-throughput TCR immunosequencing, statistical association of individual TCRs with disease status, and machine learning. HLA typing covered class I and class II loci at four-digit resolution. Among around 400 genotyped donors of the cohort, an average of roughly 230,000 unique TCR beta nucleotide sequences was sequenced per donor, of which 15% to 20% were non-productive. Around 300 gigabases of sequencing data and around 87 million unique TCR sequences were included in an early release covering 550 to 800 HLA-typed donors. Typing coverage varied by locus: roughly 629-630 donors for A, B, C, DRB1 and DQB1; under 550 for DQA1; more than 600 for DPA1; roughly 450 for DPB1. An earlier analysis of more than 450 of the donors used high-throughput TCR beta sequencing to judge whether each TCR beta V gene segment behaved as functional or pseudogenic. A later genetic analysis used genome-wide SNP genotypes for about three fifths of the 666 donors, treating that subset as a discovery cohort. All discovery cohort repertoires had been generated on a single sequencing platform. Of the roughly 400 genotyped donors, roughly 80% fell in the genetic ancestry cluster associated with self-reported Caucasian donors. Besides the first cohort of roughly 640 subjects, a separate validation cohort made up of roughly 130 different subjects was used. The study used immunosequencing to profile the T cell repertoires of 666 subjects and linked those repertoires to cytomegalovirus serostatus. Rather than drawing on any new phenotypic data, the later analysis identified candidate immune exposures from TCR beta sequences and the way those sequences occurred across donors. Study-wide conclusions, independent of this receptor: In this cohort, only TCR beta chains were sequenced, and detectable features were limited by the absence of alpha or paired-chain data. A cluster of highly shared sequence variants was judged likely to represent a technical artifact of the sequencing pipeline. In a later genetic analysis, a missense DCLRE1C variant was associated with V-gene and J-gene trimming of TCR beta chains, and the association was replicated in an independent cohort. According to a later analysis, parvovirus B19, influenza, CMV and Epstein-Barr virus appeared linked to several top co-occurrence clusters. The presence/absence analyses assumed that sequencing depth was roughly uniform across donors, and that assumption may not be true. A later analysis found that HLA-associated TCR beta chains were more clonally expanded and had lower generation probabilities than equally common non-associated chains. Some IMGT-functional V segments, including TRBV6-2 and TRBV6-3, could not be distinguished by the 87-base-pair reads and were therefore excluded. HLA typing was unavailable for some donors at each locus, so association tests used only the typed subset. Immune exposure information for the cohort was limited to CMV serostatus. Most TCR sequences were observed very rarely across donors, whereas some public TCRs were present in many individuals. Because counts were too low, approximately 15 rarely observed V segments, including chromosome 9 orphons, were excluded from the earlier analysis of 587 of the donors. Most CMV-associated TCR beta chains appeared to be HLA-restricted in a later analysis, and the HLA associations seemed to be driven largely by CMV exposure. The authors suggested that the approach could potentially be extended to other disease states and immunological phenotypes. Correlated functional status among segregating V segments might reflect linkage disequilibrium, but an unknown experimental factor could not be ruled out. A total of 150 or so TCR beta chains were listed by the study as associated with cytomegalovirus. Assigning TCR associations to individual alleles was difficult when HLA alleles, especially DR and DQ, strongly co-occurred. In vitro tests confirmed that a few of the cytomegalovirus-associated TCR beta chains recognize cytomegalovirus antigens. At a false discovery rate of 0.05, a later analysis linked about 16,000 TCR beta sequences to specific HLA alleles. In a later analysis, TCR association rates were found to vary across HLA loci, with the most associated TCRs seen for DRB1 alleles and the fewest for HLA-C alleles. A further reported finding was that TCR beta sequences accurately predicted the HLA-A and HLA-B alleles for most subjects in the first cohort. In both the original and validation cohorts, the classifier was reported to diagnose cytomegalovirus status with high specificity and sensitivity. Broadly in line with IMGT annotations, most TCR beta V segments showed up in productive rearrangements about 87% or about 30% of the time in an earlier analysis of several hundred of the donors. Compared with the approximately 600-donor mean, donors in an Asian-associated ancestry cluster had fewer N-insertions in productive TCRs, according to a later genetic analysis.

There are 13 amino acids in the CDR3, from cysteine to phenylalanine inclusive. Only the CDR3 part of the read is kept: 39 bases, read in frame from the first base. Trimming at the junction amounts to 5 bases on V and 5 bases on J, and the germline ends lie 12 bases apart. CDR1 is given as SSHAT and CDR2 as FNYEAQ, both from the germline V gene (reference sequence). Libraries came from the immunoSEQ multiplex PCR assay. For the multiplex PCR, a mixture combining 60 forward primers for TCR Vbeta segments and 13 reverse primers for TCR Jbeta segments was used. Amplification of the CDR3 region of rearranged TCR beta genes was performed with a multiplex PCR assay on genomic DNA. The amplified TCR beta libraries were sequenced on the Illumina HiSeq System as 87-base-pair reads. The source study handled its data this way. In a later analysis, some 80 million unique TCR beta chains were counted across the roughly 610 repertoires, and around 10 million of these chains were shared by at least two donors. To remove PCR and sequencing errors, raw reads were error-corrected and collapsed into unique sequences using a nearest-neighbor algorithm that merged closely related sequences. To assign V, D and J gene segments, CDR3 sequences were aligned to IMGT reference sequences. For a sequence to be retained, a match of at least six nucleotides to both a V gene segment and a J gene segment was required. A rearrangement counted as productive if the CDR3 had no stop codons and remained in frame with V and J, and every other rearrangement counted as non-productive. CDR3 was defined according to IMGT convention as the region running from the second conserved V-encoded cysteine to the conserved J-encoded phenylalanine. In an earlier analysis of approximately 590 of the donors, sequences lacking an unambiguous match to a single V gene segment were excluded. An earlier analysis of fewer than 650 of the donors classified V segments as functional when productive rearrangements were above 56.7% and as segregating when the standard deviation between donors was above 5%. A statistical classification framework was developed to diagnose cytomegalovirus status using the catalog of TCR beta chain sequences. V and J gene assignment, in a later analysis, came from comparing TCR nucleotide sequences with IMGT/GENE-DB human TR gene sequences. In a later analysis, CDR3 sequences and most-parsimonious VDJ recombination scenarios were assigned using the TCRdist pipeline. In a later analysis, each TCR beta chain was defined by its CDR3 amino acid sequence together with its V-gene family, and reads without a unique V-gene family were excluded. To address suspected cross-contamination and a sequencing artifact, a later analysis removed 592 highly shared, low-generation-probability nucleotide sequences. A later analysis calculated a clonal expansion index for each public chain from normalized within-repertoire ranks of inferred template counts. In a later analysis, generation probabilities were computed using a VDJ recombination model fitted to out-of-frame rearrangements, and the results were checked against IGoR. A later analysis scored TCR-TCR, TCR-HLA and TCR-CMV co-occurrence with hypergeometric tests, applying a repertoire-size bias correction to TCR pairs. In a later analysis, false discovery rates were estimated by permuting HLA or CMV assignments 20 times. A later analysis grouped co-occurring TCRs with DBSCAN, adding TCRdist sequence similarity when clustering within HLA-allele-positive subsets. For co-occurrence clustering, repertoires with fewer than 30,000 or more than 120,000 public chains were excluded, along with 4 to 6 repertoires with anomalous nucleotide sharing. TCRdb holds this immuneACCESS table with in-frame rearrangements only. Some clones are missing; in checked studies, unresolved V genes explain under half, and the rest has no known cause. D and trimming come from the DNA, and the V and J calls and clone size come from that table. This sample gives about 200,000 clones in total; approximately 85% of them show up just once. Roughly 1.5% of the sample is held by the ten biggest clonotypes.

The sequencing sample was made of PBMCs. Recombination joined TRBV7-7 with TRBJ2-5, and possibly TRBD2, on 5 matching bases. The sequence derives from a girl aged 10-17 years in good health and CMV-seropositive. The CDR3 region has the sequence CASSPTWEETQYF. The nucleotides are TGTGCCAGCAGCCCCACGTGGGAGGAGACCCAGTACTTC.